A single sample is the source of the 32 T cell receptor beta chains below, sequenced in a study of T cells in localized non-small cell lung cancer. Repertoires were generated with immunoSEQ multiplex PCR, while TCRdb's copy carries only in-frame clones and drops some. The repertoire consists of approximately 80,000 clones, with 80% occurring once and the leading ten covering roughly 9%. The sample here was peripheral blood, taken before any cancer treatment. These receptors originate from a female donor older than 55 with stage I lung adenocarcinoma.

CDR3 nucleotide sequence: TGTGCCAGCAGTAGTCCTCCCGGTGGCTACACCTTC. Its protein is CASSSPPGGYTF. V is TRBV6-6 and J is TRBJ1-2; D gene ambiguous. V dropped 5 bases and J dropped 7 bases, with 11 bases sitting between them. Germline V CDR1 and CDR2: MNHNY, SVGAGI (reference sequence). The length of the CDR3 is 12 residues.

This chain joins TRBV25-1 and TRBJ2-7; no firm D call. The CDR3 length is 12 residues. The V end lost 3 bases, the J end lost 3 bases, and 6 bases lay between the germline ends. In germline, CDR1 is MGHDK, CDR2 SYGVNS. This CDR3 reads CASSDGDYEQYF. The CDR3 DNA reads TGTGCCAGCAGTGACGGAGACTACGAGCAGTACTTC.

This rearrangement joins TRBV12-1 to TRBJ2-7. TRBV12-1 is labeled a pseudogene. The CDR3 extends over 13 amino acids. This CDR3 is CASSYGTLYEQYF. The CDR3 DNA sequence: TGTGCCAGCAGTTACGGGACCCTCTACGAGCAGTACTTC.

This clone appeared a single time. The chain is built from TRBV4-2 and TRBJ2-1; TRBD1 or TRBD2 may be the D gene (5 bases each). With 0 bases removed from V and 10 bases from J, the gap between germline ends came to 22 bases. CDR1 is LGHNA, CDR2 YNFKEQ, per germline. The CDR3 totals 17 residues. CDR3 sequence reads: CASSQDEGDVSAGEQFF. Here the CDR3 DNA reads TGTGCCAGCAGCCAAGATGAAGGGGACGTCTCCGCCGGGGAGCAGTTCTTC.

The chain joins TRBV9 to TRBJ1-2; 8 nucleotides align to TRBD1. The CDR3 contains 15 residues. V lost 5 bases, J lost 3 bases, and 9 bases stayed unmatched. CDR1 is SGDLS, CDR2 YYNGEE, per germline. This chain's CDR3 is CASRSAGGSHYGYTF. DNA for the CDR3: TGTGCCAGCAGGTCGGCAGGGGGCTCCCACTATGGCTACACCTTC. Full variable domain (rest looked up from reference TRBV9 and TRBJ1-2): DSGVTQTPKHLITATGQRVTLRCSPRSGDLSVYWYQQSLDQGLQFLIQYYNGEERAKGNILERFSAQQFPDLHSELNLSSLELGDSALYFCASRSAGGSHYGYTFGSGTRLTVV.

The chain uses TRBV4-2 and TRBJ2-1, with D perhaps matching TRBD2 (5 bases). The CDR3 covers 16 residues. Trimming took 0 bases from V and 7 from J, leaving 16 bases between them. Germline values: CDR1 LGHNA, CDR2 YNFKEQ. The CDR3 DNA is TGTGCCAGCAGCCAAGAGTTGGAACTAGGTACTAATGAGCAGTTCTTC. Amino acid sequence: CASSQELELGTNEQFF.

This clone was counted a single time. This rearrangement joins TRBV7-6 to TRBJ1-3, with D uncertain. Germline CDR1 reads SGHVS; CDR2 reads FNYEAQ. V gave up 1 base and J gave up 0 bases, with 7 bases separating them. The CDR3 loop spans 15 amino acids. This CDR3 is CASSLVRSSGNTIYF. CDR3 in DNA: TGTGCCAGCAGCTTAGTACGCTCCTCTGGAAACACCATATATTTT.

This sequence joins TRBV29-1 and TRBJ2-3, with 9 bases that match TRBD1. CDR3 length equals 14 residues. CDR1 and CDR2 (germline): SQVTM, ANQGSEA. Trimming took 3 bases from V and 1 from J; bases not matched to a gene: 2. The CDR3 region has the DNA TGCAGCGTTGATAGGGACAGGGGCACAGATACGCAGTATTTT. Translating it yields CSVDRDRGTDTQYF.

This chain links TRBV5-1 with TRBJ2-7; possibly TRBD2 for D (7 bases). CDR1 and CDR2 (germline): SGHRS, YFSETQ. The CDR3 loop spans 14 amino acids. V shed 5 bases and J shed 3 bases, with 15 bases lying between them. The CDR3 loop reads CASSLPGGNYEQYF. In DNA form, the CDR3 reads TGCGCCAGCAGTCTCCCGGGGGGCAACTACGAGCAGTACTTC.

The CDR3, as DNA: TGTGCCAGCAGCTTTCGGCCGACCAATTCACCCCTCCACTTT. As protein: CASSFRPTNSPLHF. V is TRBV5-6 and J is TRBJ1-6; D unclear. Trimming took 2 bases from V and 7 from J, leaving 10 bases between them. CDR1 and CDR2 (germline): SGHDT, YYEEEE. CDR3 length: 14 residues.

This clone was picked up a small number of times. The chain couples TRBV13 to TRBJ1-1, with 7 bases aligning to TRBD1. The CDR3 contains 13 residues. CDR1 PRHDT and CDR2 FYEKMQ come from the germline V gene (reference sequence). V lost 5 bases to trimming and J lost 6 bases; unmatched junction nucleotides: 6. This CDR3 reads CASSLRQGAEAFF. In DNA, the CDR3 is TGTGCCAGCAGCCTAAGACAGGGTGCTGAAGCTTTCTTT.

The chain employs TRBV5-4 and TRBJ2-3, with D perhaps TRBD2 (6 bases). The germline V gene has CDR1 SGHNT and CDR2 YYREEE (reference sequence). Trimming took off 0 bases at V and 0 bases at J, with 8 bases between the two ends. The CDR3 runs to 15 residues. Here the CDR3 reads CASSLDSGSTDTQYF. The CDR3 DNA is TGTGCCAGCAGCTTGGACAGCGGGAGCACAGATACGCAGTATTTT.

This clone was observed once. CDR3 sequence: CASSLSSPTGGEMGYTF. For the CDR3, the DNA is TGTGCCAGCAGCTTATCCTCCCCTACAGGGGGGGAAATGGGCTACACCTTC. The chain carries TRBV7-2 and TRBJ1-2; 8 nucleotides match TRBD1. This CDR3 has 17 residues. The J segment lost 8 bases and the V segment lost 2 bases, leaving 16 bases of the junction unmatched. The V gene's germline CDR1 is SGHTA and CDR2 FQGNSA.

The genes are TRBV10-3 and TRBJ2-3; D is tentatively TRBD1 or TRBD2 (5 bases each). Germline-derived CDR1 and CDR2 are ENHRY and SYGVKD. Trimming pared 4 bases from V and 3 bases from J, leaving 8 bases between. The CDR3 extends over 13 amino acids. As DNA, the CDR3 is TGTGCCATCAGTGGGGACGTTACAGATACGCAGTATTTT. It yields the protein CAISGDVTDTQYF.

This clone has just a few counts. The V and J genes are TRBV19 and TRBJ1-1; 9 bases fit TRBD1. V trimming: 5 bases; J trimming: 6 bases; junction bases outside the gene matches: 4. Germline V lookup: CDR1 LNHDA, CDR2 SQIVND (reference sequence). There are 13 residues in the CDR3. The CDR3 DNA reads as TGTGCCAGTAGTTACAGGGGGCAATCTGAAGCTTTCTTT. Protein: CASSYRGQSEAFF.

The chain uses TRBV5-1 and TRBJ2-2, with 8 bases lining up with TRBD1. With V trimmed by 0 bases and J by 7 bases, 2 bases remained unmatched. Germline CDR1 SGHRS, CDR2 YFSETQ. CDR3 length: 14 amino acids. The CDR3 loop is CASSLGQGIGELFF. The CDR3, as DNA: TGCGCCAGCAGCTTGGGACAGGGGATCGGGGAGCTGTTTTTT.

This chain uses TRBV6-9 with TRBJ1-3; D remains unclear. This CDR3 spans 15 amino acids. Germline V gene lookup returns CDR1 MNHGY and CDR2 SVAAGI. V was cut by 4 bases and J by 2 bases, with 12 bases left in between. The CDR3 loop is CASSLVDRAGNTIYF. In DNA, the CDR3 is TGTGCCAGCAGTTTGGTGGACCGGGCTGGAAACACCATATATTTT.

This chain joins TRBV27 and TRBJ2-1; the match to TRBD1 covers 9 bases. Trimming cost V 5 bases and J 8 bases; bases outside gene matches: 16. The CDR3 totals 17 residues. CDR1 is MNHEY and CDR2 is SMNVEV in the germline V gene (reference sequence). The CDR3 nucleotides are TGTGCCAGCAGTCGGACCGTCCGGGACAGGGTTGATGATGAGCAGTTCTTC. Protein sequence: CASSRTVRDRVDDEQFF.

The J gene is TRBJ2-1, the V gene TRBV19; 10 positions match TRBD2. J was trimmed by 5 bases and V by 7 bases; bases with no gene match: 11. The CDR3 contains 16 residues. CDR1 is LNHDA and CDR2 is SQIVND in the germline V gene (reference sequence). The CDR3 loop reads CASTLSSGSGDNEQFF. DNA of the CDR3: TGTGCCAGTACCCTCTCTAGCGGGAGTGGGGACAATGAGCAGTTCTTC.

The V gene is TRBV7-8, the J gene TRBJ2-1, with TRBD2 identical over 9 bases. J lost 4 bases, V lost 6 bases, and 4 bases had no gene match. Germline CDR1 reads SGHVS; CDR2 reads FQNEAQ. The CDR3 length is 14 residues. In nucleotides, the CDR3 is TGTGCCAGCAGGGGCCTAGCGGGGTACAATGAGCAGTTCTTC. Residues: CASRGLAGYNEQFF. Filled out from reference TRBV7-8 and TRBJ2-1, the complete variable domain reads GAGVSQSPRYKVAKRGQDVALRCDPISGHVSLFWYQQALGQGPEFLTYFQNEAQLDKSGLPSDRFFAERPEGSVSTLKIQRTQQEDSAVYLCASRGLAGYNEQFFGPGTRLTVL.

The genes are TRBV7-2 and TRBJ2-7; tentative D call: TRBD2 (5 bases). V lost 2 bases, J lost 1 base, and 12 bases lay in between. The CDR3 has 15 residues. Germline V lookup: CDR1 SGHTA, CDR2 FQGNSA. The CDR3 DNA reads TGTGCCAGCAGCTTACCCTTGCTAGCATCCTACGAGCAGTACTTC. Translating it yields CASSLPLLASYEQYF.

The V call is TRBV10-3, the J call TRBJ2-2, with a tentative D call TRBD2 (5 bases). V dropped 2 bases and J dropped 6 bases, with 13 bases sitting between them. The CDR3 runs to 15 residues. Germline-derived CDR1 and CDR2 are ENHRY and SYGVKD. Here the CDR3 DNA reads TGTGCCATCAGTGAGACGCCCGGAGGAGCCGGGGAGCTGTTTTTT. Protein sequence: CAISETPGGAGELFF.

The gene calls are TRBV25-1 and TRBJ1-4; tentatively, D is TRBD1 (5 bases). CDR3 length: 13 amino acids. The ends were cut back, 2 bases at V and 7 bases at J, with 8 bases in the middle. Germline V lookup: CDR1 MGHDK, CDR2 SYGVNS. This chain's CDR3 is CASSEQGGEKLFF. The CDR3 nucleotides read TGTGCCAGCAGTGAACAGGGCGGTGAAAAACTGTTTTTT. The whole variable domain, remainder taken from reference TRBV25-1 and TRBJ1-4, is EADIYQTPRYLVIGTGKKITLECSQTMGHDKMYWYQQDPGMELHLIHYSYGVNSTEKGDLSSESTVSRIRTEHFPLTLESARPSHTSQYLCASSEQGGEKLFFGSGTQLSVL.

This chain joins TRBV29-1 and TRBJ2-7; tentative D call: TRBD2 (5 bases). CDR1 and CDR2 (germline): SQVTM, ANQGSEA. This CDR3 has 16 amino acids. V was cut by 5 bases and J by 2 bases, with 22 bases left in between. For the CDR3, the DNA is TGCAGCGTTTCAGTGAGGGCTGGGATGTCGCCCTACGAGCAGTACTTC. Translating it yields CSVSVRAGMSPYEQYF.

This chain connects TRBV4-2 to TRBJ2-2; D unclear. CDR1 LGHNA and CDR2 YNFKEQ come from the germline V gene. The ends were cut back, 5 bases at V and 5 bases at J, with 15 bases in the middle. The CDR3 is 15 residues long. The CDR3 DNA is TGTGCCAGCAGCAATGGGGTATCCCATACCGGGGAGCTGTTTTTT. This gives the protein CASSNGVSHTGELFF.

The genes are TRBV7-8 and TRBJ2-2; TRBD1 aligns across 10 bases. The length of the CDR3 is 14 residues. The V gene end was trimmed by 8 bases and the J gene end by 5 bases; junction bases not matched to a gene: 5. Germline CDR1 reads SGHVS; CDR2 reads FQNEAQ. The CDR3 sequence: CASGGTGVTGELFF. DNA for the CDR3: TGTGCCAGCGGGGGGACAGGGGTAACCGGGGAGCTGTTTTTT.

This chain joins TRBV27 and TRBJ2-3; 9 bases fit TRBD1. The CDR3 is 15 residues long. CDR1 is MNHEY, CDR2 SMNVEV, per germline (reference sequence). V was clipped by 2 bases and J by 9 bases; unmatched bases: 9. CDR3 bases: TGTGCCAGCAGTTTAAGGGCCAGGGACAGGGTAACGCAGTATTTT. This sequence encodes CASSLRARDRVTQYF.

This chain connects TRBV23-1 to TRBJ2-7; possibly TRBD2 for D (6 bases). TRBV23-1 is an open reading frame, and its role is uncertain. Trimming took off 0 bases at V and 5 bases at J, with 8 bases between the two ends. The CDR3 covers 13 residues. CDR3: CASSQSAGNEQYF. The CDR3 DNA is TGCGCCAGCAGTCAATCGGCGGGAAACGAGCAGTACTTC.

The chain couples TRBV19 to TRBJ2-7, with a weak D call TRBD1 (7 bases). Germline assignment: CDR1 LNHDA and CDR2 SQIVND (reference sequence). There are 14 residues in the CDR3. The V gene lost 3 bases and the J gene lost 8 bases, with 17 bases spanning the gap. The CDR3 nucleotides are TGTGCCAGTAGTATTCGGCAGGGGGGTAACAAGCAGTACTTC. Residues: CASSIRQGGNKQYF. Variable domain in full (rest from reference TRBV19 and TRBJ2-7): DGGITQSPKYLFRKEGQNVTLSCEQNLNHDAMYWYRQDPGQGLRLIYYSQIVNDFQKGDIAEGYSVSREKKESFPLTVTSAQKNPTAFYLCASSIRQGGNKQYFGPGTRLTVT.

The V gene is TRBV23-1, the J gene TRBJ2-1, with 7 bases fitting TRBD1. TRBV23-1 is assigned to the ORF class and has an uncertain function. The CDR3 consists of 20 residues. V trimming: 0 bases; J trimming: 6 bases; junction bases outside the gene matches: 20. The CDR3 coding sequence is TGCGCCAGCAGTCAATCTTGGGAGATTGAACAGGGGCCCGCCTCCAATGAGCAGTTCTTC. Protein sequence: CASSQSWEIEQGPASNEQFF.

This rearrangement joins TRBV19 to TRBJ1-1, with 7 bases that match TRBD1. J was trimmed by 9 bases and V by 9 bases; bases with no gene match: 7. Germline V CDR1 and CDR2: LNHDA, SQIVND (reference sequence). The CDR3 spans 11 residues. DNA for the CDR3: TGTGCCAGCGACAAACAGGGGAAAGCTTTCTTT. Translating it yields CASDKQGKAFF.

The gene calls are TRBV28 and TRBJ1-5; D is ambiguous. V was pared by 4 bases and J by 3 bases, with 4 bases between. The CDR3 loop spans 12 amino acids. Germline V CDR1 and CDR2: MDHEN, SYDVKM. The chain's CDR3 is CASSSNNQPQHF. Here the CDR3 DNA reads TGTGCCAGCAGTTCGAACAATCAGCCCCAGCATTTT. Using reference TRBV28 and TRBJ1-5 for the parts outside the CDR3, the full variable domain is DVKVTQSSRYLVKRTGEKVFLECVQDMDHENMFWYRQDPGLGLRLIYFSYDVKMKEKGDIPEGYSVSREKKERFSLILESASTNQTSMYLCASSSNNQPQHFGDGTRLSIL.